This T cell receptor (beta chain) emerged from a study of a mutant IDH1 vaccine in newly diagnosed glioma. The overall study: Males made up approximately 60% and females approximately 38% of treated patients, whose mean age was approximately 41 years. Patients previously underwent radiotherapy, temozolomide, or both, and most underwent both.

Measured with immunoSEQ multiplex PCR; TCRdb has only the in-frame clones, and not every one. This table has tens of thousands of clones, roughly 89% appearing once. The CDR3 runs to 14 residues. CDR1 and CDR2 (germline): SEHNR, FQNEAQ (reference sequence). V was clipped by 0 bases and J by 7 bases, with 10 bases between them. The time point was: baseline, week 1 (first vaccination visit). Noted treatment: pre-vaccination baseline after standard-of-care therapy. Donor tumors were new WHO grade 3 or 4 IDH1-mutant, ATRX-lost astrocytomas. Study-wide results and caveats: Seemingly, pseudoprogression had no relation to changes in the top peripheral T cell clonotypes.

On this clone: Antigen: not known.

V usage is TRBV7-9 and J usage is TRBJ2-1; possible D gene TRBD2, 6 bases. The receptor comes from a man in his forties with glioma. Sequences were derived from PBMCs, sampled from a glioma patient treated with radiotherapy, temozolomide or both. The chain's CDR3 is CASSLARDLNEQFF. The CDR3 nucleotides read TGTGCCAGCAGCTTAGCTCGGGACTTAAATGAGCAGTTCTTC.